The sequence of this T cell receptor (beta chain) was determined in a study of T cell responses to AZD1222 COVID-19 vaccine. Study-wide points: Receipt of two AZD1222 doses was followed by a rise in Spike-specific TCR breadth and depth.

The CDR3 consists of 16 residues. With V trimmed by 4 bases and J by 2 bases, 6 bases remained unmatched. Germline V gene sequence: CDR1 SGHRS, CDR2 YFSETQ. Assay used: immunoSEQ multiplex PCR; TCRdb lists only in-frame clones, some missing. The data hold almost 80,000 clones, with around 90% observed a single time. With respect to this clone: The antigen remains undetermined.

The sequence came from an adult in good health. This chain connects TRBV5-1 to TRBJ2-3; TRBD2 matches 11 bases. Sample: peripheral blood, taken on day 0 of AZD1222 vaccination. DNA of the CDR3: TGCGCCAGCAGCCCGGATAGCGGGAGGGTCACAGATACGCAGTATTTT. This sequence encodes CASSPDSGRVTDTQYF.